Listed below are T cell receptor beta chains from one sample, sequenced in a study of T cell responses to AZD1222 COVID-19 vaccine. Sequenced by immunoSEQ multiplex PCR; TCRdb stores in-frame clones only, minus some. Among around 140,000 clones listed, roughly 92% were seen once. The sample here was peripheral blood, taken on day 0 of AZD1222 vaccination. Receptor source: an adult in good health. Each CDR3 is given with its conserved first and last residue. D genes are given only for firm matches. Part of the rows lack a size; the others show once, few, many or a class for expanded clones.

>TRBJ2-5|NA|TRBV5-1|NA
TGCGCCAGCAGCTCAGTACTAGGTAGAGGCGAGACCCAGTACTTC
CASSSVLGRGETQYF
>TRBJ1-5|NA|TRBV27|NA
TGTGCCAGCAGTTTTCGGGACAATCAGCCCCAGCATTTT
CASSFRDNQPQHF
>TRBJ1-2|NA|TRBV4-1|NA
TGCGCCAGCAGCCAAGGCAGGGAATCCTATGGCTACACCTTC
CASSQGRESYGYTF
>TRBJ2-7|TRBD2|TRBV5-3|NA
TGTGCCAGAAGCTTGGCTAGCGGGAGATCGGGGGAGCAGTACTTC
CARSLASGRSGEQYF
>TRBJ1-4|NA|TRBV5-1|NA
TGCGCCAGCAGACATCGACAGAGTGCTAATGAAAAACTGTTTTTT
CASRHRQSANEKLFF
>TRBJ2-6|NA|TRBV7-3|NA
TGTGCCAGCAGCTTAGAAGGGAGCTCTGGGGCCAACGTCCTGACTTTC
CASSLEGSSGANVLTF
>TRBJ1-2|TRBD1|TRBV27|once
TGTGCCAGCAGGCCAACAGGGGAATATGGCTACACCTTC
CASRPTGEYGYTF
>TRBJ1-5|TRBD1|TRBV7-8|NA
TGTGCCAGCAGCCTCGACAGGGAAAATCAGCCCCAGCATTTT
CASSLDRENQPQHF
>TRBJ2-7|NA|TRBV5-6|NA
TGTGCCAGCAACACACACATACTGTCCTTC
CASNTHILSF
>TRBJ2-2|NA|TRBV19|NA
TGTGCCGGCCAGGGGGGCACCGGGGAGCTGTTTTTT
CAGQGGTGELFF
>TRBJ2-1|NA|TRBV29-1|NA
TGCAGCGTTGTTAGGACCGCCGAGCGGAATGAGCAGTTCTTC
CSVVRTAERNEQFF
>TRBJ1-1|TRBD1|TRBV19|once
TGTGCCAGTAGTATAGGGGGACAGGGTCTGAACACTGAAGCTTTCTTT
CASSIGGQGLNTEAFF
>TRBJ1-6|NA|TRBV5-5|once
TGTGCCAGCAGCTTGGAAGGGGCGGGCAGGGAGTATAATTCACCCCTCCACTTT
CASSLEGAGREYNSPLHF
>TRBJ2-2|TRBD2|TRBV5-1|NA
TGCGCCAGCAGCACGACAGCGGGAGTAGACGCCGGGGAGCTGTTTTTT
CASSTTAGVDAGELFF
>TRBJ1-1|NA|TRBV12-3/TRBV12-4|NA
TGTGCCAGCTCCGGACCGGCGGCCGCTGAAGCTTTCTTT
CASSGPAAAEAFF
>TRBJ2-2|NA|TRBV24-1|NA
TGTGCCACCAGTGATACCACGCCCGGGACTCCTAGGACCGGGGAGCTGTTTTTT
CATSDTTPGTPRTGELFF
>TRBJ2-1|TRBD1|TRBV30|NA
TGTGCCTGGAGCCCCAGGACAGGGGGTTGGGATGAGCAGTTCTTC
CAWSPRTGGWDEQFF
>TRBJ1-1|TRBD1|TRBV7-9|NA
TGTGCCAGCAGCCCGTCACTTCCGGGACAGGGTATCACTGAAGCTTTCTTT
CASSPSLPGQGITEAFF
>TRBJ1-4|TRBD1|TRBV7-8|once
TGTGCCAGCAGCTTAGGAGGGGGCTTAGGTGAAAAACTGTTTTTT
CASSLGGGLGEKLFF
>TRBJ2-5|TRBD2|TRBV7-9|once
TGTGCCAGCAGCTTAGGGGTTAGCGGGAGAGGGGAAGAGACCCAGTACTTC
CASSLGVSGRGEETQYF
>TRBJ2-1|NA|TRBV4-1|NA
TGCGCCAGCAGCCGCCTAAAGGGGTGGAAAGGGGCAAGATCCTACAATGAGCAGTTCTTC
CASSRLKGWKGARSYNEQFF
>TRBJ2-1|NA|TRBV19|NA
TGTGCCAGTGGTCCCTTCAGGGGAAACTCCTACAATGAGCAGTTCTTC
CASGPFRGNSYNEQFF
>TRBJ2-2|NA|TRBV10-3|NA
TGTGCCATCAGTGAGAGGGTAATAGTGAGCGGGGAGCTGTTTTTT
CAISERVIVSGELFF
>TRBJ2-5|NA|TRBV28|NA
TGTGCCAGCAGTTTACGTGAGACCCAGTACTTC
CASSLRETQYF
>TRBJ1-6|NA|TRBV27|NA
TGTGCCAGCAGGGTACTCGGGGCAAGGAATTCACCCCTCCACTTT
CASRVLGARNSPLHF
>TRBJ2-5|TRBD2|TRBV6-5|NA
TGTGCCAGCAGGCTTGGACTAGCGGGATGGGAGACCCAGTACTTC
CASRLGLAGWETQYF
>TRBJ2-3|NA|TRBV7-9|NA
TGTGCCAGCAGCTTAGAAAACACAGATACGCAGTATTTT
CASSLENTDTQYF
>TRBJ2-1|TRBD2|TRBV5-1|NA
TGCGCCAGCAGCTTGGTAGAGGGAGGGGCTTGGGATGAGCAGTTCTTC
CASSLVEGGAWDEQFF
>TRBJ1-5|NA|TRBV9|NA
TGTGCCAGCAGCGTCAGACAGGATTTAGGGCCCCAGCATTTT
CASSVRQDLGPQHF
>TRBJ1-5|NA|TRBV25-1|NA
TGTGCCAGCAGTGAATCGCACAGTGATCAGCCCCAGCATTTT
CASSESHSDQPQHF
>TRBJ2-1|NA|TRBV2|NA
TGTGCCAGCAGTCCAGGGGTAGCCTATGAGCAGTTCTTC
CASSPGVAYEQFF
>TRBJ2-3|NA|TRBV7-3|NA
TGTGCCAGCAGCCGTCTAGCTGTGCCAGATACGCAGTATTTT
CASSRLAVPDTQYF
>TRBJ2-7|TRBD1|TRBV7-2|once
TGTGCCAGCAGCGACCGCAGGGGGATCTCCTACGAGCAGTACTTC
CASSDRRGISYEQYF
>TRBJ1-2|TRBD1|TRBV2|NA
TGTGCCAGCAGCAGGGACAGGGGGTCGTACTATGGCTACACCTTC
CASSRDRGSYYGYTF
>TRBJ2-1|TRBD1|TRBV24-1|NA
TGTGCCACCAGTGTGGCGGGACAGGGGGCTGGTGAGCAGTTCTTC
CATSVAGQGAGEQFF
>TRBJ1-1|NA|TRBV19|NA
TGTGCCAGTAGTTCCAGGGTCACTGAAGCTTTCTTT
CASSSRVTEAFF
>TRBJ2-7|NA|TRBV2|NA
TGTGCCAGCAGTGAAGCGCCGGACAGCTCCTACGAGCAGTACTTC
CASSEAPDSSYEQYF
>TRBJ2-4|NA|TRBV5-5|NA
TGTGCCAGCAGCTTGTCGGGGGTGGGAAACATTCAGTACTTC
CASSLSGVGNIQYF
>TRBJ1-2|NA|TRBV28|NA
TGTGCCAGCAGTTTGGAAAGCTCCAGGGATGGCTACACCTTC
CASSLESSRDGYTF
>TRBJ2-7|NA|TRBV7-9|NA
TGTGCCAGCAGCTTAGGCAGGGCCTACGAGCAGTACTTC
CASSLGRAYEQYF
>TRBJ1-2|TRBD1|TRBV5-1|NA
TGCGCCAGCAGCCCCTCCGGGACAGGGACCGGCTACACCTTC
CASSPSGTGTGYTF
>TRBJ1-5|NA|TRBV5-8|NA
TGTGCCAGCAGCTTGTATGGAGGTTATAGCAATCAGCCCCAGCATTTT
CASSLYGGYSNQPQHF
>TRBJ1-1|NA|TRBV19|NA
TGTGCCAGTAGTACGGGACTGGGGGGCACTGAAGCTTTCTTT
CASSTGLGGTEAFF
>TRBJ1-5|NA|TRBV30|NA
TGTGCCTGGAGAGTAGCGGGAGGAGATCAGCCCCAGCATTTT
CAWRVAGGDQPQHF
>TRBJ2-1|TRBD1|TRBV24-1|NA
TGTGCCACCAGGGGGACAGGGTTAGGCAATGAGCAGTTCTTC
CATRGTGLGNEQFF
>TRBJ1-5|TRBD1|TRBV18|NA
TGTGCCAGCTCAGCGGGACAGGACAATCAGCCCCAGCATTTT
CASSAGQDNQPQHF